A selection of T cell receptor beta chains follows, all from one sample in a study of blood T cell repertoires in COVID-19. Generated by immunoSEQ multiplex PCR, the TCRdb table keeps only in-frame clones and is missing some. The repertoire includes about 190,000 clones, 70% to 90% of them detected once, and roughly 21% sits in the top ten. Source material: peripheral blood. All receptors come from a man in his fifties or sixties with active or convalescent COVID-19. Both conserved end residues are part of each CDR3. The D gene is left open where the match is weak. Size tells how often a clone was seen (once, few, many) or the class of an expanded clone, and some rows leave it out.

cdr3_length,j_call,d_call,clone_size,v_call,cdr3_aa,cdr3_nt
13,TRBJ2-3,.,.,TRBV6-5,CASLRVPQDTQYF,TGTGCCAGCTTGAGGGTACCACAAGATACGCAGTATTTT
13,TRBJ1-2,TRBD1,.,TRBV2,CASLGTANYGYTF,TGTGCCAGCCTCGGGACAGCGAACTATGGCTACACCTTC
15,TRBJ2-5,TRBD1,.,TRBV19,CASSMGQWTPGDQYF,TGTGCCAGTAGTATGGGACAGTGGACCCCAGGGGACCAGTACTTC
15,TRBJ1-1,.,.,TRBV14,CASSQVGASGAEAFF,TGTGCCAGCAGCCAAGTGGGTGCCTCAGGGGCTGAAGCTTTCTTT
15,TRBJ2-2,.,.,TRBV10-3,CAINAVNANTGELFF,TGTGCCATCAATGCGGTGAACGCGAACACCGGGGAGCTGTTTTTT
13,TRBJ1-2,.,.,TRBV9,CASSVEKGGVYTF,TGTGCCAGCAGCGTAGAGAAGGGAGGGGTCTACACCTTC
13,TRBJ2-7,TRBD1,.,TRBV29-1,CSVRRQGAPEQYF,TGCAGCGTGAGGAGACAGGGCGCTCCTGAGCAGTACTTC
13,TRBJ2-5,.,.,TRBV4-1,CASSQVLLETQYF,TGCGCCAGCAGCCAAGTCTTATTGGAGACCCAGTACTTC
14,TRBJ1-1,.,.,TRBV5-1,CASSLQPQNTEAFF,TGCGCCAGCAGCTTACAGCCGCAGAACACTGAAGCTTTCTTT
16,TRBJ1-2,TRBD1,few,TRBV7-9,CASSAVRGPRGYGYTF,TGTGCCAGCAGCGCGGTGAGGGGGCCCCGGGGGTATGGCTACACCTTC
14,TRBJ2-1,TRBD2,.,TRBV7-2,CASRAAGGRNEQFF,TGTGCCAGCAGGGCAGCGGGGGGGCGAAATGAGCAGTTCTTC
17,TRBJ2-3,TRBD2,.,TRBV9,CASSVPLSGASTDTQYF,TGTGCCAGCAGCGTACCCCTTAGCGGGGCTAGCACAGATACGCAGTATTTT
15,TRBJ1-3,.,once,TRBV5-1,CASRTDPGAGNTIYF,TGCGCCAGCAGGACGGACCCGGGGGCTGGAAACACCATATATTTT
16,TRBJ1-3,.,few,TRBV6-5,CASSYWSPRVGNTIYF,TGTGCCAGCAGTTACTGGTCTCCGAGGGTCGGAAACACCATATATTTT
14,TRBJ1-2,.,.,TRBV4-1,CASSQDGRGYGYTF,TGCGCCAGCAGCCAAGACGGCAGGGGCTATGGCTACACCTTC
16,TRBJ1-3,.,once,TRBV18,CASSPNKEVSGNTIYF,TGTGCCAGCTCACCGAATAAGGAGGTCTCTGGAAACACCATATATTTT
15,TRBJ1-1,.,.,TRBV16,CASSQSRVPGTEAFF,TGTGCCAGCAGCCAATCGCGAGTCCCTGGCACTGAAGCTTTCTTT
12,TRBJ1-2,.,.,TRBV25-1,CASSEGQHGYTF,TGTGCCAGCAGTGAAGGACAGCATGGCTACACCTTC
16,TRBJ2-2,.,.,TRBV7-8,CASRAEGISNTGELFF,TGTGCCAGCCGAGCGGAAGGGATCTCTAACACCGGGGAGCTGTTTTTT
15,TRBJ1-5,.,.,TRBV4-1,CASSPQPLGNQPQHF,TGCGCCAGCAGTCCACAGCCTTTGGGCAATCAGCCCCAGCATTTT
12,TRBJ2-1,.,.,TRBV5-5,CASSLKTRGQFF,TGTGCCAGCAGCCTTAAGACCCGAGGGCAGTTCTTC
17,TRBJ2-5,.,.,TRBV7-2,CASSLVFGGATQETQYF,TGTGCCAGCAGCTTAGTATTTGGCGGGGCTACTCAAGAGACCCAGTACTTC
15,TRBJ1-5,TRBD1,few,TRBV9,CASSFSGQENQPQHF,TGTGCCAGCAGCTTCTCGGGACAGGAGAATCAGCCCCAGCATTTT
15,TRBJ2-2,.,.,TRBV15,CATSRTGTNTGELFF,TGTGCCACCAGCCGGACTGGGACGAACACCGGGGAGCTGTTTTTT
16,TRBJ2-1,TRBD2,.,TRBV27,CASRLTGTTTYNEQFF,TGTGCCAGCCGGCTCACCGGGACTACTACCTACAATGAGCAGTTCTTC
18,TRBJ2-5,TRBD2,.,TRBV5-4,CASSSAVSSGGHAGPQYF,TGTGCCAGCAGCTCCGCGGTGTCTAGCGGGGGGCACGCGGGGCCCCAGTACTTC
14,TRBJ1-2,.,.,TRBV3-1/TRBV3-2,CASSPRWANYGYTF,TGTGCCAGCAGCCCGAGGTGGGCTAACTATGGCTACACCTTC
15,TRBJ1-1,.,.,TRBV5-1,CASSLGTLGSTEAFF,TGCGCCAGCAGCTTGGGGACTCTTGGGAGCACTGAAGCTTTCTTT
14,TRBJ1-1,TRBD1,.,TRBV28,CASSLRGRGTEAFF,TGTGCCAGCAGTTTAAGGGGGCGAGGCACTGAAGCTTTCTTT
18,TRBJ1-1,TRBD1,.,TRBV4-1,CASRNRDRVKGMNTEAFF,TGCGCCAGCAGGAACCGGGACAGGGTTAAGGGGATGAACACTGAAGCTTTCTTT
17,TRBJ2-5,TRBD2,.,TRBV3-1/TRBV3-2,CASSQTRERGYQETQYF,TGTGCCAGCAGCCAGACCCGCGAGCGGGGGTACCAAGAGACCCAGTACTTC
16,TRBJ2-2,TRBD2,once,TRBV13,CASSSRRAGATGELFF,TGTGCCAGCAGCTCCCGTCGAGCGGGGGCTACCGGGGAGCTGTTTTTT
13,TRBJ1-2,TRBD1,.,TRBV12-3/TRBV12-4,CASHRGGLYGYTF,TGTGCCAGCCACAGGGGAGGTCTCTATGGCTACACCTTC
15,TRBJ1-2,TRBD1,.,TRBV10-3,CAISRQGVPNYGYTF,TGTGCCATCAGTCGACAGGGGGTCCCGAACTATGGCTACACCTTC